A single sample gave rise to the 18 T cell receptor beta chains below, sequenced in a study of a mutant IDH1 vaccine in newly diagnosed glioma. The antigens for these receptors are not known. Time point given: week 11, during vaccination. One vaccine dose held 300 ug of mutant IDH1 20-mer peptide and came with topical imiquimod. Clones were read by immunoSEQ multiplex PCR, and TCRdb kept only the in-frame ones, dropping some. The sample has about 120,000 clones; 75% to 90% are singletons. The sample consisted of PBMCs, taken from a glioma patient whose treatment included an IDH1 peptide vaccine. These receptor sequences come from a woman aged 45-59 years with glioma.

In this sample, this clone turned up a few times. V gene TRBV30 combines with J gene TRBJ2-5; 8 bases line up with TRBD1. Germline-derived CDR1 and CDR2 are GTSNPN and SVGIG (reference sequence). V lost 4 bases to trimming and J lost 2 bases; unmatched junction nucleotides: 6. There are 14 residues in the CDR3. CDR3 sequence reads: CAWIKQGDQETQYF. The DNA of the CDR3 is TGTGCCTGGATTAAACAGGGGGATCAAGAGACCCAGTACTTC.

This sequence joins TRBV27 and TRBJ2-5, with D possibly matching TRBD2 (5 bases). This CDR3 comprises 15 residues. Trimming took 5 bases from V and 2 from J, leaving 15 bases between them. Germline V gene data show CDR1 as MNHEY and CDR2 as SMNVEV (reference sequence). This chain's CDR3 is CASSTLSGPQETQYF. DNA for the CDR3: TGTGCCAGCAGTACCCTAAGCGGACCACAAGAGACCCAGTACTTC.

The V call is TRBV6-5, the J call TRBJ1-1; 11 nucleotides align to TRBD1. This CDR3 has 14 amino acids. Germline CDR1 and CDR2: MNHEY and SVGAGI. Trimming took 7 bases from V and 4 from J; bases not matched to a gene: 5. The chain's CDR3 is CASTPGQGGTEAFF. CDR3 coding DNA: TGTGCCAGCACCCCGGGACAGGGGGGCACTGAAGCTTTCTTT.

This clone was detected once. This chain connects TRBV5-4 to TRBJ2-5, with TRBD1 matching over 7 bases. The J call may be wrong; the DNA end is better matched by TRBJ2-7. This CDR3 comprises 14 residues. Looked up from germline, CDR1 is SGHNT and CDR2 is YYREEE (reference sequence). The CDR3 loop reads CASSPGQSSYEQYF. CDR3 sequence (DNA): TGTGCCAGCAGTCCGGGACAGAGCTCCTACGAGCAGTACTTC.

V and J are TRBV5-1 and TRBJ1-2; D perhaps matches TRBD1 (5 bases). The CDR3 totals 14 residues. CDR1 SGHRS and CDR2 YFSETQ come from the germline V gene. Trimming removed 0 bases at V and 3 bases at J, with 9 bases between. The CDR3 nucleotides are TGCGCCAGCAGCTTGGACAGGAGCGACTATGGCTACACCTTC. This encodes CASSLDRSDYGYTF.

The V and J genes are TRBV6-5 and TRBJ2-1; perhaps TRBD2 as D (6 bases). CDR1 and CDR2 (germline): MNHEY, SVGAGI. The CDR3 sequence is 16 residues long. Trimming removed 2 bases at V and 5 bases at J, with 16 bases between. As DNA, the CDR3 is TGTGCCAGCAGTTACCACGGGGGTGGGGGAGACAATGAGCAGTTCTTC. Amino acids: CASSYHGGGGDNEQFF.

This clone occurred once. The CDR3 DNA follows: TGCGCCAGCAGCCAAGAGACTAGCGCCAATTACAATGAGCAGTTCTTC. Encoded protein: CASSQETSANYNEQFF. The rearrangement joins TRBV4-1 to TRBJ2-1, with 8 bases aligning to TRBD2. V shed 0 bases and J 4 bases; nucleotides not matched to a gene: 5. Germline V gene lookup returns CDR1 MGHRA and CDR2 YSYEKL. This CDR3 is 16 amino acids long.

This chain connects TRBV19 to TRBJ2-3; D remains ambiguous. Between the trimmed V and J ends, which lost 1 base and 6 bases, there was a span of 11 bases. Germline CDR1 is LNHDA and CDR2 is SQIVND (reference sequence). The CDR3 runs 14 residues. CDR3 nucleotides: TGTGCCAGTAGTATAGGACTCTCAGGTGATACGCAGTATTTT. Protein product: CASSIGLSGDTQYF. The variable domain in full, with the rest retrieved from reference TRBV19 and TRBJ2-3, is DGGITQSPKYLFRKEGQNVTLSCEQNLNHDAMYWYRQDPGQGLRLIYYSQIVNDFQKGDIAEGYSVSREKKESFPLTVTSAQKNPTAFYLCASSIGLSGDTQYFGPGTRLTVL.

The chain has TRBV10-1 and TRBJ2-1; 7 bases are shared with TRBD2. Trimming cost V 6 bases and J 5 bases; bases outside gene matches: 16. CDR1 and CDR2 from the germline V gene are WNHNN and SYGVQD (reference sequence). This CDR3 is 17 amino acids long. This CDR3 is CASSPSSGKGKDNEQFF. CDR3 DNA: TGCGCCAGCAGCCCATCTAGCGGAAAAGGGAAAGACAATGAGCAGTTCTTC.

The genes are TRBV9 and TRBJ2-3; D may be TRBD1 or TRBD2 (5 bases each). This CDR3 region has 14 residues. The V end lost 3 bases, the J end lost 2 bases, and 10 bases lay between the germline ends. Germline CDR1 SGDLS, CDR2 YYNGEE. The CDR3 DNA reads TGTGCCAGCAGCGCCCTGGGGGACACAGATACGCAGTATTTT. It is translated as CASSALGDTDTQYF.

A single count supports this clone. This chain joins TRBV9 and TRBJ2-5, with D maybe TRBD2 (6 bases). The CDR3 length is 15 residues. Per the germline V gene, CDR1 is SGDLS and CDR2 is YYNGEE. The ends were cut back, 3 bases at V and 1 base at J, with 13 bases in the middle. CDR3 residues: CASSALGGGQETQYF. CDR3 DNA sequence: TGTGCCAGCAGCGCCCTGGGAGGAGGCCAAGAGACCCAGTACTTC.

The rearrangement uses TRBV19 and TRBJ1-2; 12 bases are a match to TRBD1. The germline V gene encodes CDR1 LNHDA and CDR2 SQIVND (reference sequence). The CDR3 is made up of 15 amino acids. Unmatched junction bases numbered 9, after V lost 11 bases and J lost 2 bases. CDR3 region: CAENQGTGGNYGYTF. The CDR3 nucleotides are TGTGCCGAAAATCAAGGGACAGGGGGCAACTATGGCTACACCTTC.

The J gene is TRBJ2-1, the V gene TRBV25-1; the match to TRBD2 covers 11 bases. Germline CDR1 and CDR2: MGHDK and SYGVNS. Germline trimming cut 4 bases from V and 6 bases from J; bases unmatched to any gene: 5. The CDR3 spans 15 residues. The CDR3 nucleotides read TGTGCCAGCAGTGCGACTAGCGGGATAACCAATGAGCAGTTCTTC. Its translation is CASSATSGITNEQFF.

This chain joins TRBV29-1 and TRBJ2-7, with D perhaps assigned TRBD1 or TRBD2 (5 bases each). This CDR3 spans 13 amino acids. Between the trimmed V and J ends, which lost 7 bases and 2 bases, there was a span of 15 bases. Per germline, CDR1 SQVTM and CDR2 ANQGSEA. The CDR3 coding sequence is TGCAGCGCGACGGGACCAGGGCCCTACGAGCAGTACTTC. It is translated as CSATGPGPYEQYF.

The chain employs TRBV27 and TRBJ2-1, with TRBD2 identical over 14 bases. V gave up 5 bases and J gave up 5 bases; unmatched junction bases: 11. Germline CDR1 MNHEY, CDR2 SMNVEV (reference sequence). This CDR3 is built from 18 residues. CDR3 residues: CASSPDGTSGSPDNEQFF. CDR3 DNA sequence: TGTGCCAGCAGTCCAGACGGGACTAGCGGGAGTCCAGACAATGAGCAGTTCTTC.

This sequence joins TRBV14 and TRBJ2-2, with TRBD2 matching 9 bases. There are 19 residues in the CDR3. Germline trimming cut 3 bases from V and 1 base from J; bases unmatched to any gene: 12. Germline V lookup: CDR1 SGHDN, CDR2 FVKESK. CDR3 region: CASSHVGISGSWNTGELFF. Written as DNA, the CDR3 is TGTGCCAGCAGCCACGTGGGGATTAGCGGGAGTTGGAACACCGGGGAGCTGTTTTTT.

This chain connects TRBV7-2 to TRBJ1-1, with a weak D call TRBD1 (6 bases). The CDR3 runs to 13 residues. Germline assignment: CDR1 SGHTA and CDR2 FQGNSA. V lost 5 bases and J lost 3, with 10 bases in between. CDR3 protein: CASSLTGHTEAFF. In nucleotides, the CDR3 is TGTGCCAGCAGCCTTACAGGGCACACTGAAGCTTTCTTT. The whole variable domain, remainder taken from reference TRBV7-2 and TRBJ1-1, is GAGVSQSPSNKVTEKGKDVELRCDPISGHTALYWYRQSLGQGLEFLIYFQGNSAPDKSGLPSDRFSAERTGGSVSTLTIQRTQQEDSAVYLCASSLTGHTEAFFGQGTRLTVV.

The gene calls are TRBV30 and TRBJ2-5; possible D gene TRBD2, 6 bases. The closer fit of TRBJ2-7 to the DNA end suggests the J call may be wrong. CDR1 and CDR2 (germline): GTSNPN, SVGIG (reference sequence). The CDR3 length is 13 residues. CDR3 amino acids: CAWSVRRGGEQYF. The CDR3, as DNA: TGTGCCTGGAGTGTGCGACGGGGAGGCGAGCAGTACTTC.